This note documents a single T cell receptor (beta chain) sequence. The junction does not match germline at one end; this may be a read error. This sample is part of a study of blood T cell repertoires in COVID-19. Study at large: COVID-19 samples, acute and convalescent, were from the United States, Italy and Spain. PBMCs, B-cell-depleted T cells, or T cells provided the cDNA or gDNA that made up the material.

Per the study methods: Using reference gene primer amplification, nucleated cell counts were estimated. Profiling relied on immunoSEQ multiplex PCR, and the TCRdb table lists in-frame clones only, not all of them. V and J calls plus clone size are reproduced from that table; the DNA served to infer D and trimming. The sample lists some 85,000 clones, about 76% occurring once. This CDR3 region has 18 residues. Germline CDR1 SSHAT, CDR2 FNYEAQ (reference sequence). The sequencing sample was made of peripheral blood. This sequence joins TRBV7-7 and TRBJ2-2; 10 positions agree with TRBD2. The origin of this receptor is a woman aged 80 or over with active or convalescent COVID-19. CDR3 sequence (DNA): TGTGCTAGCACCCTTCGAGCGGGGGGGCACGTTCCCCCCGGGGAGCTGTTTTTT. Amino acids: CASTLRAGGHVPPGELFF.